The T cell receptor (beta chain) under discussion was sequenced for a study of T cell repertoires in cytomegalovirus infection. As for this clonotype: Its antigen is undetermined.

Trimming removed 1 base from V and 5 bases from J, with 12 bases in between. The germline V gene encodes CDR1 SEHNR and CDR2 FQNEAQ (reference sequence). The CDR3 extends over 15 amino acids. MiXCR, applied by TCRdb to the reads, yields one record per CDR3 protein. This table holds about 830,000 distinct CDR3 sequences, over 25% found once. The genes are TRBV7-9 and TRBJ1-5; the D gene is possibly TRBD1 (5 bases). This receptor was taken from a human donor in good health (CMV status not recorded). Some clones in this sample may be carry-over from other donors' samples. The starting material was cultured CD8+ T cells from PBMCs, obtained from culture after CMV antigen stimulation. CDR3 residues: CASSLEGGVHQPQHF. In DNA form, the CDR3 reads TGTGCCAGCAGCTTAGAAGGAGGGGTACATCAGCCCCAGCATTTT.